This TCR beta chain is from a study of radiation and T cells in renal cell carcinoma. Trimming left V 1 base short and J 1 base short, with 7 bases between. Germline CDR1 and CDR2: SGHTA and FQGTGA. The CDR3 covers 14 residues. Time point given: baseline pretreatment blood. Treatment reported: 15 Gy SBRT to primary tumor, nephrectomy 4 weeks later. Profiled with immunoSEQ multiplex PCR; TCRdb holds only in-frame clones, not every one. The table includes 130,000 to 150,000 clones, roughly 84% detected once. The receptor comes from a woman aged 45-59 years with renal cell carcinoma. V usage is TRBV7-3 and J usage is TRBJ1-1, with D possibly matching TRBD1 (5 bases). The sequences come from blood, collected from a patient whose treatment included radiotherapy and nephrectomy. As DNA, the CDR3 is TGTGCCAGCAGCTTAATCGGGGGGAACACTGAAGCTTTCTTT. Translated, it gives CASSLIGGNTEAFF.